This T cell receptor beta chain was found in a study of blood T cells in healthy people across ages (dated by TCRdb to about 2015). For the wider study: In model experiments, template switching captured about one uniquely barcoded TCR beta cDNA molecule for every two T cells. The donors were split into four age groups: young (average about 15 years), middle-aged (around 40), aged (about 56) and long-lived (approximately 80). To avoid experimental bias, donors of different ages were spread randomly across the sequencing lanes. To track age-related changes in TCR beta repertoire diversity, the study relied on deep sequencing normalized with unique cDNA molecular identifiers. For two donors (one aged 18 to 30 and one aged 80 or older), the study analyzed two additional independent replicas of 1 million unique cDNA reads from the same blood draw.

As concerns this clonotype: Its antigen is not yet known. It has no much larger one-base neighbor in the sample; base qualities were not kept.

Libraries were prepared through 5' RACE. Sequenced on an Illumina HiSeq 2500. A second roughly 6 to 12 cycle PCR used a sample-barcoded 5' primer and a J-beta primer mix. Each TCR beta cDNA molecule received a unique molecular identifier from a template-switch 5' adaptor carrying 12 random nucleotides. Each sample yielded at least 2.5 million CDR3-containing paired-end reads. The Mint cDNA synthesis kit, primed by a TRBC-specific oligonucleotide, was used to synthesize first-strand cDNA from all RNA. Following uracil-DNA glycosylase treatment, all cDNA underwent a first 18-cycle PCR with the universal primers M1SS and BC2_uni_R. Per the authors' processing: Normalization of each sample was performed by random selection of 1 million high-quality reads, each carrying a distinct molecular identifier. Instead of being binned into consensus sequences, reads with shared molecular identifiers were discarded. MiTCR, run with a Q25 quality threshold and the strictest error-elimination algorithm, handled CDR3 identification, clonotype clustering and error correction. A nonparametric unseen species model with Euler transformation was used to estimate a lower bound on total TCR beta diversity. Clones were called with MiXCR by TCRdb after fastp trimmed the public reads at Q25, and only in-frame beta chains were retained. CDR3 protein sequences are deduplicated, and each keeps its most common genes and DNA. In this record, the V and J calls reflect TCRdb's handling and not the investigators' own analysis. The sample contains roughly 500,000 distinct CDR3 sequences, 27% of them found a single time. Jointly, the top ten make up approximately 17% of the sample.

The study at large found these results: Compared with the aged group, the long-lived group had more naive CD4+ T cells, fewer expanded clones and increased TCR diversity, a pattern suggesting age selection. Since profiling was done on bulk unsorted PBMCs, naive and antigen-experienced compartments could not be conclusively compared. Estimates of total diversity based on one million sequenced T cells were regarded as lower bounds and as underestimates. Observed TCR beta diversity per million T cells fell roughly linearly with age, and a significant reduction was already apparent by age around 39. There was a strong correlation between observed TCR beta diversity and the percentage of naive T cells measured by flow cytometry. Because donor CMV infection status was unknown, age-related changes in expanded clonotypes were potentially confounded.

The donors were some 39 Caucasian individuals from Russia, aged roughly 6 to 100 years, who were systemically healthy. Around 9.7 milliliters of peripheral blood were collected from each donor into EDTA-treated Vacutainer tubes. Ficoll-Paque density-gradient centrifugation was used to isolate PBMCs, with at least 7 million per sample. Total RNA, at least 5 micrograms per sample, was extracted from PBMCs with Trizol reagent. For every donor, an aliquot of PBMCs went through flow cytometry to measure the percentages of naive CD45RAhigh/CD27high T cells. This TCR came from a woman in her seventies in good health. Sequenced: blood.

The CDR3 reads as follows: CASSSYREDYGYTF. The DNA sequence is as follows: TGTGCCAGCAGCTCTTACAGGGAGGATTATGGCTACACCTTC. The chain uses TRBV7-2 and TRBJ1-2, with TRBD1 tentatively as D gene (6 bases match). The CDR3 runs 14 amino acids, cysteine and phenylalanine included. Only the CDR3 DNA is retained, 42 bases long and in frame from the first base. CDR1 is given as SGHTA and CDR2 as FQGNSA, both from the germline V gene. Between the V and J ends, shortened by 4 bases and 5 bases respectively, the junction contains 14 bases.